Sequencing of this T cell receptor beta chain was carried out in a study of cytomegalovirus exposure and HLA in healthy donors (dated by TCRdb to the late 2010s). Turning to the overall study: An earlier analysis of more than 550 of the donors reported 276 Gb of sequence data and around 100 million unique TCR beta sequences obtained from about 179 million T cells. Roughly 290 gigabases of sequencing data and around 90 million unique TCR sequences made up an early release that covered several hundred HLA-typed donors. Among the approximately 430 genotyped donors, roughly 80% belonged to the genetic ancestry cluster associated with self-reported Caucasian donors. The aim of the study was to test whether cataloging public T cell receptors could identify signatures of past pathogen exposure. Using immunosequencing, the study profiled T cell repertoires from 640 or so subjects and related those repertoires to cytomegalovirus serostatus. A separate validation cohort of roughly 130 different subjects was used in addition to the roughly 620-subject first cohort. To predict cytomegalovirus infection status, the study combined high-throughput TCR immunosequencing, statistical association of individual TCRs with disease status, and machine learning. A later analysis re-analyzed previously published TCR beta repertoires from 500 to 700 donors and added high-resolution HLA genotyping to study TCR occurrence patterns. The later analysis used no new phenotypic data to find candidate immune exposures, relying instead on TCR beta sequences and their occurrence across donors. In an earlier analysis of more than 550 of the donors, high-throughput TCR beta sequencing was used to judge whether each TCR beta V gene segment behaved as functional or pseudogenic. Donor age, sex, ethnicity and CMV serostatus were compiled together with the repertoire data. A later genetic analysis used genome-wide SNP genotypes for about 60% of the roughly 700 donors, treating that subset as a discovery cohort. All discovery cohort repertoires had been generated on a single sequencing platform. HLA typing included class I and class II loci at four-digit resolution. Typing coverage differed by locus: A, B, C, DRB1 and DQB1 were typed in about 629-630 donors, DQA1 in roughly 500, DPA1 in approximately 610, and DPB1 in 472. Roughly 5 DR-DQ haplotypes were treated as single units for association and clustering because of strong linkage in the cohort. Among around 400 genotyped donors of the cohort, an average of approximately 200,000 unique TCR beta nucleotide sequences was sequenced per donor, of which about 20% were non-productive.

Overall results and qualifications from the work: Because counts were too low, about 17 rarely observed V segments, including chromosome 9 orphons, were excluded from the earlier analysis of about 500 of the donors. While some public TCRs were present in many individuals, most TCR sequences turned up only very rarely across donors. A later genetic analysis reported fewer N-insertions in productive TCRs among donors in an Asian-associated ancestry cluster than the roughly 700-donor mean. A few of the identified cytomegalovirus-associated TCR beta chains were confirmed in vitro to be specific for cytomegalovirus antigens. Correlated functional status among segregating V segments might reflect linkage disequilibrium, but an unknown experimental factor could not be ruled out. A total of roughly 160 TCR beta chains were listed by the study as associated with cytomegalovirus. A later analysis found that HLA-associated TCR beta chains were more clonally expanded and had lower generation probabilities than equally common non-associated chains. The classifier was reported to diagnose cytomegalovirus status with high specificity and sensitivity in both the original cohort and the validation cohort. In a later analysis, several top co-occurrence clusters were reported to appear linked to parvovirus B19, influenza, CMV and Epstein-Barr virus. The cohort was sequenced for TCR beta chains only, and without alpha or paired-chain data the features that could be detected were limited. Presence/absence analyses assumed roughly uniform sequencing depth across donors, an assumption that may not hold. When HLA alleles, especially DR and DQ, strongly co-occurred, TCR associations were difficult to assign to individual alleles. In an earlier analysis of 587 of the donors, most TCR beta V segments appeared in productive rearrangements about 87% or about 30% of the time, broadly matching IMGT annotations. A further reported finding was that TCR beta sequences accurately predicted the HLA-A and HLA-B alleles for most subjects in the first cohort. The authors suggested that the approach could potentially be generalized to other disease states and immunological phenotypes. At a false discovery rate of 0.05, a later analysis linked 15,000 to 20,000 TCR beta sequences to specific HLA alleles. According to a later analysis, TCR association rates differed among HLA loci, with DRB1 alleles showing the most associated TCRs and HLA-C alleles showing the fewest. For the cohort, immune exposure information was limited to CMV serostatus. Because the 87-base-pair reads could not distinguish some IMGT-functional V segments, including TRBV6-2 and TRBV6-3, those segments were excluded. Because some donors lacked HLA typing at each locus, the association tests relied only on the typed subset. In a later analysis, most CMV-associated TCR beta chains were found to appear HLA-restricted, with HLA associations seemingly driven largely by CMV exposure. A cluster of highly shared sequence variants was judged likely to represent a technical artifact of the sequencing pipeline. An association between a missense DCLRE1C variant and V-gene and J-gene trimming of TCR beta chains was found in a later genetic analysis and replicated in an independent cohort.

The cohort comprised around 700 healthy bone marrow donors. Cohort members were all nominally healthy when sampled, although unrecorded immune exposures were likely present. The donor tested CMV seronegative and was one of the 352 seronegative cohort members. Each donor provided a peripheral blood sample, and peripheral blood mononuclear cells were used for TCR beta sequencing. Genomic DNA extraction from the blood cell samples was performed with the Qiagen DNeasy Blood Extraction Kit. CDR1 LNHNV and CDR2 YYDKDF are derived from the germline V gene (reference sequence). Including cysteine and phenylalanine, the CDR3 has 14 amino acids. CDR3 DNA is the only sequence kept; it has 42 bases, read in frame from the first base. The junction shows trimming of 4 bases on V and 7 bases on J, and the gene matches do not reach 10 bases of it. As regards this clone: Its antigen is still unknown. The sample holds no much larger clone one base away, and base qualities are not on file.

Libraries were built with the immunoSEQ multiplex PCR assay. For the multiplex PCR, a mixture combining 60 forward primers for TCR Vbeta segments and 13 reverse primers for TCR Jbeta segments was used. A multiplex PCR assay on genomic DNA amplified the CDR3 region of rearranged TCR beta genes. The Illumina HiSeq System was used to sequence the amplified TCR beta libraries as 87-base-pair reads. On the study's bioinformatics: In a later analysis, roughly 80 million unique TCR beta chains were counted across the 500 to 850 repertoires, and around 11 million of these chains were shared by at least two donors. Raw reads were error-corrected and collapsed into unique sequences with a nearest-neighbor algorithm that merged closely related sequences to remove PCR and sequencing errors. Alignment of CDR3 sequences to IMGT reference sequences was used to assign V, D and J gene segments. Each retained sequence needed at least a six-nucleotide match to both a V gene segment and a J gene segment. A rearrangement was called productive if the CDR3 had no stop codons and remained in frame with V and J, and every other rearrangement was called non-productive. Following IMGT convention, CDR3 was defined as the stretch from the second conserved V-encoded cysteine up to the conserved J-encoded phenylalanine. The earlier analysis of about 620 of the donors excluded sequences that lacked an unambiguous match to a single V gene segment. In an earlier analysis of a few hundred of the donors, V segments were called functional above 56.7% productive rearrangements and were called segregating when the between-donor standard deviation exceeded 5%. A statistical classification framework was built for diagnosing cytomegalovirus status from the catalog of TCR beta chain sequences. V and J gene assignment, in a later analysis, came from comparing TCR nucleotide sequences with IMGT/GENE-DB human TR gene sequences. In a later analysis, CDR3 sequences and most-parsimonious VDJ recombination scenarios were assigned using the TCRdist pipeline. In a later analysis, every TCR beta chain was defined by the combination of its CDR3 amino acid sequence and its V-gene family, and reads without a unique V-gene family were dropped. A later analysis removed several hundred highly shared, low-generation-probability nucleotide sequences to deal with suspected cross-contamination and a sequencing artifact. For each public chain, a later analysis derived a clonal expansion index from normalized ranks of inferred template counts within each repertoire. In a later analysis, generation probabilities were computed using a VDJ recombination model fitted to out-of-frame rearrangements, and the results were checked against IGoR. A later analysis scored TCR-TCR, TCR-HLA and TCR-CMV co-occurrence with hypergeometric tests, applying a repertoire-size bias correction to TCR pairs. False discovery rates were estimated in a later analysis by permuting HLA or CMV assignments 20 times. A later analysis grouped co-occurring TCRs with DBSCAN, adding TCRdist sequence similarity when clustering within HLA-allele-positive subsets. Repertoires with fewer than 30,000 or more than 120,000 public chains were left out of co-occurrence clustering, as were five repertoires with anomalous nucleotide sharing. The table comes from immuneACCESS by way of TCRdb, which keeps in-frame sequences with V and J called. Part of the clones is missing from these tables; in studies checked, under half for an unresolved V gene and the rest for unknown reasons. V and J calls and clone size are copied from that table; D and trimming were computed from the DNA. The sample table records more than 150,000 clones; almost 85% of these occur just once. The top ten hold 0.38% of the sample.

The V gene is TRBV15 and the J gene is TRBJ2-7, and TRBD1 aligns with 7 junction nucleotides. The clonotype was recovered from a boy aged 2 to 9 in good health and CMV-seronegative. The sample was PBMCs. The nucleotides are TGTGCCACCAGCACTTCATCGACAGGGCGGGAGCAGTACTTC. It encodes CATSTSSTGREQYF.